Below are 12 T cell receptor beta chains sequenced from a single sample in a study of post-analysis software for immune sequencing data. Study-level points and caveats: A handful of TRBV segments appeared more often in patients than in controls, and TRBV5-6, TRBV5-1 and TRBV20-1 were among these.

Antigens of these TCRs are unknown. Carried by the TCR beta cDNA libraries were unique molecular identifiers. TCRdb processed the PCR reads anew with MiXCR; each CDR3 protein has one entry. The sample lists roughly 620,000 distinct CDR3 sequences, roughly 40% occurring once. Sequencing was done on a sample of blood. The receptors were sampled from a girl aged 5-17 years with multiple sclerosis.

The rearrangement links TRBV3-1 to TRBJ2-1; 11 bases fit TRBD1. Germline values: CDR1 LGHDT, CDR2 YNNKEL (reference sequence). This CDR3 contains 16 residues. J was trimmed by 4 bases and V by 0 bases; bases with no gene match: 2. Written as DNA, the CDR3 is TGTGCCAGCAGCCAAGAGGGGACAGGGGGGTACAATGAGCAGTTCTTC. Its translation is CASSQEGTGGYNEQFF.

The table lists this clonotype with a few counts. The chain recombines TRBV7-8 with TRBJ1-6; no clear D. The CDR3 spans 15 residues. CDR1 is SGHVS, CDR2 FQNEAQ, per germline. Trimming removed 1 base from V and 4 bases from J, with 8 bases in between. CDR3 coding DNA: TGTGCCAGCAGCTTAGGGACCCTGTATAATTCACCCCTCCACTTT. Encoded protein: CASSLGTLYNSPLHF.

This clonotype has just a few counts. V is TRBV3-1 and J is TRBJ2-7; no firm D call. Germline V gene lookup returns CDR1 LGHDT and CDR2 YNNKEL (reference sequence). The ends were cut back, 3 bases at V and 5 bases at J, with 8 bases in the middle. CDR3 length: 12 residues. In nucleotides, the CDR3 is TGTGCCAGCAGCCAGCTAAATAACGAGCAGTACTTC. It yields the protein CASSQLNNEQYF.

V gene TRBV11-2 combines with J gene TRBJ2-7, with TRBD2 identical over 11 bases. Trimming removed 8 bases from V and 1 base from J; junction bases left unmatched: 4. Germline V gene data show CDR1 as SGHAT and CDR2 as FQNNGV. The CDR3 is 14 residues long. The CDR3, as DNA: TGTGCCAGCCGACTAGCGGGACGTTCCTACGAGCAGTACTTC. It encodes CASRLAGRSYEQYF. Complete variable domain (other parts from reference TRBV11-2 and TRBJ2-7): EAGVAQSPRYKIIEKRQSVAFWCNPISGHATLYWYQQILGQGPKLLIQFQNNGVVDDSQLPKDRFSAERLKGVDSTLKIQPAKLEDSAVYLCASRLAGRSYEQYFGPGTRLTVT.

This clonotype was seen more than once but under ten times. V is TRBV6-1 and J is TRBJ2-5; D gene uncertain. CDR1 is MNHNS and CDR2 is SASEGT in the germline V gene. This CDR3 spans 16 amino acids. V was cut by 2 bases and J by 5 bases, with 18 bases left in between. This chain's CDR3 is CASSESSVRGWETQYF. In nucleotides, the CDR3 is TGTGCCAGCAGTGAATCTTCGGTTCGCGGTTGGGAGACCCAGTACTTC.

The sample holds a few counts of this clonotype. The gene calls are TRBV5-1 and TRBJ2-6, with 7 bases matching TRBD1. CDR3 size: 17 residues. Per the germline V gene, CDR1 is SGHRS and CDR2 is YFSETQ. With 2 bases clipped from V and 2 bases from J, the junction kept 7 bases outside the gene matches. DNA of the CDR3: TGCGCCAGCAGCTTAAACTACAGGGGTGCTGGGGCCAACGTCCTGACTTTC. Its protein is CASSLNYRGAGANVLTF.

In its sample, this clonotype was seen once. V usage is TRBV29-1 and J usage is TRBJ2-7; 10 bases fit TRBD2. CDR3 size: 13 residues. V was clipped by 6 bases and J by 6 bases; unmatched bases: 8. CDR1 is SQVTM and CDR2 is ANQGSEA in the germline V gene. CDR3 nucleotide sequence: TGCAGCGTGGGGCTTCGGACTAGCGGCGAGCAGTACTTC. Its protein product is CSVGLRTSGEQYF.

For this clonotype: One end of the junction varies from germline; a read error may be responsible. The chain is built from TRBV7-7 and TRBJ2-5; 10 nucleotides align to TRBD1. The J call may be faulty, since TRBJ2-7 better matches the DNA end. Germline assignment: CDR1 SSHAT and CDR2 FNYEAQ (reference sequence). The CDR3 has 14 residues. The CDR3 nucleotides read TGTGCTAGCAGCCCTCTGACAGGGGGCGACGAGCAGTACTTC. Translating gives CASSPLTGGDEQYF.

A single count supports this clonotype. The chain is built from TRBV6-1 and TRBJ1-2; no clear D gene. The CDR3 covers 13 residues. Germline lookup yields CDR1 MNHNS and CDR2 SASEGT. V was pared by 0 bases and J by 2 bases, with 4 bases between. DNA of the CDR3: TGTGCCAGCAGTGAAGCCTTCAACTATGGCTACACCTTC. Translation: CASSEAFNYGYTF.

This clonotype appeared a few times. The V gene is TRBV10-3, the J gene TRBJ1-1, with 8 bases that match TRBD1. Germline V gene sequence: CDR1 ENHRY, CDR2 SYGVKD. The CDR3 extends over 13 amino acids. V dropped 7 bases and J dropped 5; count of bases not matched to a gene: 6. This chain's CDR3 is CAITGTGKTEAFF. The CDR3 DNA reads TGTGCCATCACCGGGACAGGAAAAACTGAAGCTTTCTTT.

The CDR3 region is CASMTDSYGYTF. DNA for the CDR3: TGCGCCAGCATGACGGACAGCTATGGCTACACCTTC. This chain links TRBV10-2 with TRBJ1-2; TRBD1 might be the D (6 bases). Trimming shortened V by 7 bases and J by 4 bases, and 10 bases separated the two germline ends. The CDR3 totals 12 residues. CDR1 and CDR2 from the germline V gene are WSHSY and SAAADI.

The V gene is TRBV15, the J gene TRBJ2-1, with D possibly matching TRBD2 (6 bases). Trimming stripped 2 bases from V and 8 bases from J, with 16 bases between. CDR1 is LNHNV, CDR2 YYDKDF, per germline (reference sequence). The CDR3 spans 15 residues. Here the CDR3 DNA reads TGTGCCACCAGCAGAACCCAGGAGGGCAACGATGAGCAGTTCTTC. Amino acid sequence: CATSRTQEGNDEQFF.